One and the same sample provided the 10 T cell receptor beta chains below, sequenced in a study of radiation and T cells in renal cell carcinoma (dated by TCRdb to about 2020). The sample's time point, from its label and the paper: baseline pretreatment blood. The meaning of the sample's treatment or condition label: 15 Gy SBRT to primary tumor, nephrectomy 4 weeks later. The library was produced with the immunoSEQ multiplex PCR assay. In TCRdb, the immuneACCESS table is reduced to in-frame sequences with V and J assigned. These tables do not hold every clone; where another copy was compared, an unresolved V gene accounts for under half, and the others remain unexplained. Counted in this sample were some 150,000 clones; around 78% of them appeared once. In total, the top ten clones hold less than 25% of the sample. Sequencing was performed on blood, taken from a patient whose treatment included radiotherapy and nephrectomy. These receptors all come from a woman aged 45-60 years with renal cell carcinoma.

The chain combines TRBV6-1 with TRBJ2-5; TRBD2 is a possible D gene (6 bases). CDR3 length: 11 residues. The V end was cut by 11 bases, the J end by 4 bases, with 11 bases between. Germline CDR1 is MNHNS and CDR2 is SASEGT. In DNA, the CDR3 is TGTGCCGCGCTCGGGGGAGAGACCCAGTACTTC. This sequence encodes CAALGGETQYF.

The chain links TRBV2 to TRBJ2-5; 10 bases align to TRBD2. The CDR3 length is 15 residues. Germline CDR1 reads SNHLY; CDR2 reads FYNNEI. V lost 2 bases and J lost 2; bases outside the gene matches: 2. Here the CDR3 reads CASSELAGAQETQYF. The CDR3 DNA reads as TGTGCCAGCAGTGAACTAGCGGGGGCACAAGAGACCCAGTACTTC.

The V gene is TRBV4-3, the J gene TRBJ1-6; D is possibly TRBD1 (6 bases). The CDR3 is 16 amino acids. Trimming removed 1 base at V and 10 bases at J, with 17 bases between. Looked up from germline, CDR1 is LGHNA and CDR2 is YSLEER. CDR3 nucleotide sequence: TGCGCCAGCAGCCAAGTGGCACAGGGAGGAGGGTCACCCCTCCACTTT. It codes for CASSQVAQGGGSPLHF.

This chain links TRBV4-1 with TRBJ2-7, with 9 positions matching TRBD2. The V gene's germline CDR1 is MGHRA and CDR2 YSYEKL. The trim removed 4 bases at V and 3 bases at J, leaving 16 bases unmatched. The CDR3 extends over 18 amino acids. The CDR3 here is CASSLSPLTSGRRYEQYF. In DNA form, the CDR3 reads TGCGCCAGCAGCCTAAGTCCGTTGACTAGCGGCCGCCGCTACGAGCAGTACTTC.

The chain recombines TRBV6-5 with TRBJ2-7; 11 positions match TRBD2. The junction had 8 bases not matched to a gene; V was cut back by 6 bases and J by 4 bases. The CDR3 has 15 residues. Germline CDR1 MNHEY, CDR2 SVGAGI. CDR3 nucleotides: TGTGCCAGCAGCCCACTAGCGGGAGCTGGGTACGAGCAGTACTTC. Translated: CASSPLAGAGYEQYF.

The gene calls are TRBV7-9 and TRBJ2-5; a weak D match, TRBD2 (5 bases). Trimming left V 5 bases short and J 4 bases short, with 20 bases between. The CDR3 contains 16 residues. Looked up from germline, CDR1 is SEHNR and CDR2 is FQNEAQ (reference sequence). The CDR3 coding sequence is TGTGCCAGCAGCGTCCAGGAGGCCCGGGTTAGAGAGACCCAGTACTTC. Its translation is CASSVQEARVRETQYF.

The CDR3 loop reads CATTFGETQYF. CDR3 DNA: TGTGCCACGACCTTCGGGGAGACCCAGTACTTC. V gene TRBV10-3 combines with J gene TRBJ2-5; D is unresolved. The CDR3 totals 11 residues. The germline gives CDR1 ENHRY, CDR2 SYGVKD. V lost 10 bases, J lost 5 bases, and 11 bases lay in between.

V is TRBV18 and J is TRBJ2-5; D is unresolved. There are 13 residues in the CDR3. The germline CDR1 and CDR2 sequences are KGHSH and LQKENI. Trimming removed 5 bases from V and 1 base from J, with 8 bases in between. The CDR3 here is CASSKGGQETQYF. In DNA form, the CDR3 reads TGTGCCAGCTCAAAGGGCGGCCAAGAGACCCAGTACTTC.

The chain combines TRBV25-1 with TRBJ2-5; D gene ambiguous. Trimming removed 1 base from V and 10 bases from J, with 13 bases in between. This CDR3 is 13 amino acids long. Germline V gene data show CDR1 as MGHDK and CDR2 as SYGVNS. CDR3: CASSESSDLFQYF. CDR3 bases: TGTGCCAGCAGTGAATCATCCGACTTATTCCAGTACTTC.

This chain connects TRBV19 to TRBJ2-7; the D gene is possibly TRBD1 (6 bases). Germline assignment: CDR1 LNHDA and CDR2 SQIVND (reference sequence). The CDR3 loop spans 15 amino acids. V was trimmed by 4 bases and J by 1 base, leaving 14 bases between them. CDR3 in amino acids: CASSRLQGTSYEQYF. The CDR3 DNA sequence: TGTGCCAGTAGTAGACTTCAGGGGACGTCCTACGAGCAGTACTTC.